This TCR beta chain comes out of a study of blood T cell repertoires in COVID-19. Study-wide context: The cDNA or gDNA used as material had been derived from T cells, B-cell-depleted T cells, or PBMCs.

Clinical history reported by participants formed the basis on which cohorts were assigned. Within 2 weeks of study entry, exposed participants had contacted a PCR-confirmed or clinician-diagnosed COVID-19 case. Authors' data handling: Amplification with reference gene primers provided the estimates of nucleated cell counts. Profiled with immunoSEQ multiplex PCR; TCRdb holds only in-frame clones, not every one. V, J and clone size are those of that table, while D and trimming were read from the DNA. Here the sample spans 250,000 or so clones, over 80% being singletons. The CDR3 totals 13 residues. V trimming: 11 bases; J trimming: 0 bases; junction bases outside the gene matches: 5.

Input material: PBMCs or T cells enriched from blood (not recorded which). This receptor was taken from a woman aged 25 to 45 who had been exposed to COVID-19. The chain couples TRBV23-1 to TRBJ1-2, with TRBD1 matching 8 bases. TRBV23-1 is an ORF, with its function uncertain. The CDR3 sequence: CAGDRGANYGYTF. As DNA, the CDR3 is TGCGCCGGCGACAGGGGAGCTAACTATGGCTACACCTTC.